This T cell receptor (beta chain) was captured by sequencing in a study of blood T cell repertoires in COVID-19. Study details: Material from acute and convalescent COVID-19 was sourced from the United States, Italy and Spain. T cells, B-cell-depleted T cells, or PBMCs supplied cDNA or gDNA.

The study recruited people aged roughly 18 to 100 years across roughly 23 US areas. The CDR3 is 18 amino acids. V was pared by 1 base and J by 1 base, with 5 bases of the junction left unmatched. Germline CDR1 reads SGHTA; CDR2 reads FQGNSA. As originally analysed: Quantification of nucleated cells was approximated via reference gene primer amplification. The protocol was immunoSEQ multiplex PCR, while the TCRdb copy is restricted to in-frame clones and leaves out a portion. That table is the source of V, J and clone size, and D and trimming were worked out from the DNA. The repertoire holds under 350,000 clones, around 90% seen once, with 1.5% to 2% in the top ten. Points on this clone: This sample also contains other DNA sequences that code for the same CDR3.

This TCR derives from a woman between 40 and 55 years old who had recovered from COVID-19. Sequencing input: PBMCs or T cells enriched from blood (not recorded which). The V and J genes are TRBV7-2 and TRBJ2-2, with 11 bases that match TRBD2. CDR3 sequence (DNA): TGTGCCAGCAGCTTAGAGCTAGCGGGGGGACTGAACACCGGGGAGCTGTTTTTT. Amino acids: CASSLELAGGLNTGELFF.